These 21 T cell receptor beta chains came from one sample sequenced in a study of response to subunit inactivated influenza vaccine. TCRdb analysed the RT-PCR reads with MiXCR anew, one entry per CDR3 protein. The sample lists roughly 630,000 distinct CDR3 sequences, 12% to 15% occurring once. Sequencing used PBMCs from blood, obtained 14 to 15 days before vaccination. The receptors were gathered from a man aged 50-59 years who received an inactivated influenza vaccine.

This clonotype was counted many times. The V gene is TRBV6-2 or TRBV6-3, the J gene TRBJ2-7; possible D gene TRBD2, 5 bases. From germline, CDR1 is MNHEY and CDR2 SVGEGT. With 2 bases removed from V and 2 bases from J, the gap between germline ends came to 16 bases. This CDR3 has 16 amino acids. For the CDR3, the DNA is TGTGCCAGCAGTTACGGCCACGCGGGCGCAGCCTACGAGCAGTACTTC. This sequence encodes CASSYGHAGAAYEQYF.

This clonotype was counted a few times. The chain combines TRBV12-3 or TRBV12-4 with TRBJ1-5; D may be TRBD1 (5 bases). The CDR3 consists of 16 residues. V lost 1 base to trimming and J lost 1 base, with 11 bases between them. The CDR3 is CASSLGGTASNQPQHF. The CDR3 DNA is TGTGCCAGCAGTTTAGGGGGGACGGCAAGCAATCAGCCCCAGCATTTT.

The chain couples TRBV14 to TRBJ2-1, with 7 bases fitting TRBD2. Germline values: CDR1 SGHDN, CDR2 FVKESK. The V segment lost 1 base and the J segment 6 bases; nucleotides outside the gene matches: 6. The CDR3 is 15 amino acids. CDR3 protein: CASSQVAGAANEQFF. As DNA, the CDR3 is TGTGCCAGCAGCCAAGTGGCGGGAGCCGCCAATGAGCAGTTCTTC. Combining the CDR3 with reference TRBV14 and TRBJ2-1 gives the whole variable domain EAGVTQFPSHSVIEKGQTVTLRCDPISGHDNLYWYRRVMGKEIKFLLHFVKESKQDESGMPNNRFLAERTGGTYSTLKVQPAELEDSGVYFCASSQVAGAANEQFFGPGTRLTVL.

This clonotype was seen a few times. V and J are TRBV12-3 or TRBV12-4 and TRBJ2-5; 10 bases fit TRBD2. V was clipped by 5 bases and J by 5 bases; unmatched bases: 8. CDR3 size: 15 residues. The CDR3 sequence: CASSPWTSGLETQYF. CDR3 sequence (DNA): TGTGCCAGCAGTCCGTGGACTAGCGGCCTTGAGACCCAGTACTTC.

For this clonotype: Its ends do not fully match the called genes, so a read error is possible. This sequence joins TRBV7-7 and TRBJ2-7; 10 bases are a match to TRBD1. The germline gives CDR1 SSHAT, CDR2 FNYEAQ (reference sequence). There are 13 residues in the CDR3. CDR3 sequence reads: CASSRDRGQEQYF. CDR3 sequence (DNA): TGTGCTAGCAGCCGTGACAGGGGGCAAGAGCAGTACTTC.

This clonotype was observed a few times. The J gene is TRBJ2-3, the V gene TRBV20-1, with D maybe TRBD1 (6 bases). This CDR3 has 12 residues. Looked up from germline, CDR1 is DFQATT and CDR2 is SNEGSKA (reference sequence). The ends were cut back, 2 bases at V and 4 bases at J, with 7 bases in the middle. CDR3 amino acids: CSARQGSDTQYF. The CDR3 region has the DNA TGCAGTGCTAGACAGGGGTCAGATACGCAGTATTTT.

V is TRBV14 and J is TRBJ2-1, with a tentative D call TRBD2 (5 bases). Germline assignment: CDR1 SGHDN and CDR2 FVKESK. The CDR3 has 14 residues. V lost 0 bases, J lost 12 bases, and 15 bases lay in between. CDR3 sequence (DNA): TGTGCCAGCAGCCAAGATCTGAGGCCCGAGGGGCAGTTCTTC. As protein: CASSQDLRPEGQFF.

The genes are TRBV11-2 and TRBJ2-2, with D possibly being TRBD1 or TRBD2 (6 bases each). Looked up from germline, CDR1 is SGHAT and CDR2 is FQNNGV. The V gene lost 5 bases and the J gene lost 2 bases, with 21 bases spanning the gap. There are 18 residues in the CDR3. The CDR3 sequence: CASSRNPLGGANTGELFF. The CDR3 bases are TGTGCCAGCAGCCGGAACCCTCTGGGGGGCGCCAACACCGGGGAGCTGTTTTTT.

The chain joins TRBV19 to TRBJ2-6; D is ambiguous. V gave up 3 bases and J gave up 3 bases, with 9 bases separating them. This CDR3 comprises 15 residues. CDR1 and CDR2 from the germline V gene are LNHDA and SQIVND (reference sequence). CDR3 region: CASSIFLGGANVLTF. The CDR3 nucleotides read TGTGCCAGTAGTATCTTCCTGGGTGGGGCCAACGTCCTGACTTTC.

This clonotype appeared a few times. This chain connects TRBV5-1 to TRBJ2-7, with D possibly matching TRBD1 (6 bases). Germline assignment: CDR1 SGHRS and CDR2 YFSETQ. Between the trimmed V and J ends, which lost 4 bases and 6 bases, there was a span of 17 bases. The CDR3 sequence is 14 residues long. CDR3 coding DNA: TGCGCCAGCAGCCACCCCCAACAGGGCAGCGAGCAGTACTTC. Its translation is CASSHPQQGSEQYF. Complete variable domain (other parts from reference TRBV5-1 and TRBJ2-7): KAGVTQTPRYLIKTRGQQVTLSCSPISGHRSVSWYQQTPGQGLQFLFEYFSETQRNKGNFPGRFSGRQFSNSRSEMNVSTLELGDSALYLCASSHPQQGSEQYFGPGTRLTVT.

The chain has TRBV12-3 or TRBV12-4 and TRBJ1-5; D may be TRBD1 (6 bases). Trimming pared 6 bases from V and 6 bases from J, leaving 18 bases between. This CDR3 has 15 residues. In DNA form, the CDR3 reads TGTGCCAGCAGCTCTGGACAGCTGGAGGCTCAGCCCCAGCATTTT. This sequence encodes CASSSGQLEAQPQHF.

The chain is built from TRBV6-2 or TRBV6-3 and TRBJ2-1; 12 nucleotides align to TRBD2. V dropped 5 bases and J dropped 9; count of bases not matched to a gene: 14. This CDR3 region has 17 residues. Germline CDR1 is MNHEY and CDR2 is SVGEGT. The DNA of the CDR3 is TGTGCCAGCAGTACGGCCTCTCGACTAGCGGGAGTTGGTGAGCAGTTCTTC. Its protein product is CASSTASRLAGVGEQFF.

The table lists this clonotype with a few counts. The chain has TRBV5-1 and TRBJ2-2; D might be TRBD1 or TRBD2, each matching 5 bases. The CDR3 is 15 residues long. Germline V lookup: CDR1 SGHRS, CDR2 YFSETQ. V lost 4 bases and J 0 bases, leaving 10 bases between the germline ends. The CDR3 loop is CASSDRDPNTGELFF. The CDR3 DNA sequence: TGCGCCAGCAGCGACCGGGACCCGAACACCGGGGAGCTGTTTTTT.

This rearrangement joins TRBV12-3 or TRBV12-4 to TRBJ2-3, with 7 bases fitting TRBD2. The CDR3 is 14 amino acids. The J segment lost 6 bases and the V segment lost 5 bases, leaving 8 bases of the junction unmatched. This CDR3 is CASSPSSGADTQYF. CDR3 DNA: TGTGCCAGCAGTCCCTCCAGCGGGGCGGATACGCAGTATTTT.

This chain connects TRBV30 to TRBJ2-1; TRBD1 might be the D (6 bases). Germline loops: CDR1 GTSNPN, CDR2 SVGIG (reference sequence). V lost 0 bases and J 9 bases, leaving 18 bases between the germline ends. The CDR3 covers 15 residues. The CDR3 reads CAWSVLTGQATEQFF. The CDR3 DNA follows: TGTGCCTGGAGTGTACTCACGGGACAAGCTACTGAGCAGTTCTTC.

This clonotype was detected many times. The chain employs TRBV7-2 and TRBJ2-3, with 10 bases aligning to TRBD2. V was pared by 0 bases and J by 0 bases, with 0 bases of the junction left unmatched. Germline lookup yields CDR1 SGHTA and CDR2 FQGNSA. The CDR3 covers 16 residues. For the CDR3, the DNA is TGTGCCAGCAGCTTAGCGGGACTAGCGAGCACAGATACGCAGTATTTT. Translating gives CASSLAGLASTDTQYF.

This clonotype was detected ten times or more. This chain links TRBV12-3 or TRBV12-4 with TRBJ2-7, with D hard to call. The ends were cut back, 6 bases at V and 2 bases at J, with 8 bases in the middle. CDR3 length: 12 amino acids. The CDR3 sequence is CASSPRTYEQYF. CDR3 nucleotides: TGTGCCAGCAGCCCGAGGACCTACGAGCAGTACTTC.

This clonotype came up a few times. The rearrangement uses TRBV24-1 and TRBJ2-5; TRBD1 matches 7 bases. The V gene's germline CDR1 is KGHDR and CDR2 SFDVKD. Trimming removed 7 bases from V and 2 bases from J; junction bases left unmatched: 9. The CDR3 spans 15 residues. The CDR3: CATRGKGAGQETQYF. The CDR3 DNA reads TGTGCCACCAGGGGAAAGGGGGCAGGGCAAGAGACCCAGTACTTC.

This clonotype has only a few counts. This chain connects TRBV27 to TRBJ2-1, with D unresolved. CDR3 length: 12 amino acids. Germline V gene sequence: CDR1 MNHEY, CDR2 SMNVEV (reference sequence). The CDR3 loop reads CAVVGSYNEQFF. The CDR3 DNA follows: TGTGCGGTCGTGGGCTCCTACAATGAGCAGTTCTTC.

This clonotype was counted many times. The V call is TRBV7-2, the J call TRBJ2-3; D remains ambiguous. The CDR3 is 12 amino acids. V was trimmed by 3 bases and J by 4 bases, leaving 5 bases between them. From germline, CDR1 is SGHTA and CDR2 FQGNSA. The CDR3 reads CASSLWADTQYF. For the CDR3, the DNA is TGTGCCAGCAGCTTGTGGGCAGATACGCAGTATTTT.

The chain joins TRBV4-1 to TRBJ2-1; tentative D call: TRBD2 (5 bases). Per germline, CDR1 MGHRA and CDR2 YSYEKL. The V end was cut by 0 bases, the J end by 3 bases, with 9 bases between. The CDR3 has 15 amino acids. The chain's CDR3 is CASSQEPGIYNEQFF. The DNA for the CDR3 is TGCGCCAGCAGCCAAGAACCGGGGATCTACAATGAGCAGTTCTTC.